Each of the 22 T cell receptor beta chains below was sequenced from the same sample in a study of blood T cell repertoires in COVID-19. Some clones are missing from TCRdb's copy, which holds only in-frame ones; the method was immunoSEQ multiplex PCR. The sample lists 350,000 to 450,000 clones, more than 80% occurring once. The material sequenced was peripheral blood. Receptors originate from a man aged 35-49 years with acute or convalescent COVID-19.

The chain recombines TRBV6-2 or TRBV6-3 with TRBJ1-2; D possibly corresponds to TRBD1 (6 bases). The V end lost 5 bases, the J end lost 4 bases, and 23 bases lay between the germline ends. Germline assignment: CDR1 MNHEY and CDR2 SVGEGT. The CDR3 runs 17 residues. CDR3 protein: CASSPPDGTKGTYGYTF. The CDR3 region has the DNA TGTGCCAGCAGTCCCCCAGACGGGACAAAAGGGACCTATGGCTACACCTTC.

For the CDR3, the DNA is TGCGCCAGCAGCCCCCCGGGGGGGCCTAACCAAGAGACCCAGTACTTC. This codes for CASSPPGGPNQETQYF. This chain uses TRBV5-1 with TRBJ2-5; 8 nucleotides match TRBD2. The J segment lost 0 bases and the V segment lost 4 bases, leaving 8 bases of the junction unmatched. The CDR3 runs to 16 residues. The germline V gene has CDR1 SGHRS and CDR2 YFSETQ. The variable domain in full, completed from reference TRBV5-1 and TRBJ2-5, reads KAGVTQTPRYLIKTRGQQVTLSCSPISGHRSVSWYQQTPGQGLQFLFEYFSETQRNKGNFPGRFSGRQFSNSRSEMNVSTLELGDSALYLCASSPPGGPNQETQYFGPGTRLLVL.

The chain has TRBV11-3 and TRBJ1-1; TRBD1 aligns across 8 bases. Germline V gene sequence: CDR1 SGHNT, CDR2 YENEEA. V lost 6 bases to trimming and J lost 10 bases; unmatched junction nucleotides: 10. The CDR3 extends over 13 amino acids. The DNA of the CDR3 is TGTGCCAGCAGTCAAGCAGGGGGCAGGGGAGCTTTCTTT. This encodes CASSQAGGRGAFF.

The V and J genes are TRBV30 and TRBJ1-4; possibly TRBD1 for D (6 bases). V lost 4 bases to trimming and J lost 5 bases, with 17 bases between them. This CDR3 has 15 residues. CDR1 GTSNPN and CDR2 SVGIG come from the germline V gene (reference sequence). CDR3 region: CAWTHLRGRNEKLFF. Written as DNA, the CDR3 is TGTGCCTGGACCCACTTAAGGGGGAGAAATGAAAAACTGTTTTTT.

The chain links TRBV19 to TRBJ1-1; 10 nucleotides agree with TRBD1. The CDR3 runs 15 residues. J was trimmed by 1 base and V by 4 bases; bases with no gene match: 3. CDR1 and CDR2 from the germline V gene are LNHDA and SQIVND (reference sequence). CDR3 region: CASSRWTGGNTEAFF. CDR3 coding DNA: TGTGCCAGTAGTAGGTGGACAGGGGGGAACACTGAAGCTTTCTTT.

As DNA, the CDR3 is TGTGCCAGCTCACCACTTCTAGCGGGAGTAGATACGCAGTATTTT. Translating gives CASSPLLAGVDTQYF. V gene TRBV18 combines with J gene TRBJ2-3; 10 bases map to TRBD2. The CDR3 sequence is 15 residues long. The V and J ends lost 1 base and 5 bases, in that order; junction bases with no gene match: 3. Germline V CDR1 and CDR2: KGHSH, LQKENI.

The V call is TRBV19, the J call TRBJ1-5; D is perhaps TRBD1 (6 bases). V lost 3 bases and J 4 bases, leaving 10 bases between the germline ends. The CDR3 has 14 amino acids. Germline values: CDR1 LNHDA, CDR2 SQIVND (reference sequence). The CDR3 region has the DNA TGTGCCAGTAGTATTTTAGGGGGTAATCAGCCCCAGCATTTT. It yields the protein CASSILGGNQPQHF.

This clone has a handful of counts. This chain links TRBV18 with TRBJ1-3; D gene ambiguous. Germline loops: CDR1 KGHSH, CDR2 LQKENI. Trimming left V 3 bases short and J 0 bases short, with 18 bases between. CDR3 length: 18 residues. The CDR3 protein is CASSPQEVEMFSGNTIYF. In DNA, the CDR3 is TGTGCCAGCTCACCGCAGGAGGTCGAGATGTTCTCTGGAAACACCATATATTTT.

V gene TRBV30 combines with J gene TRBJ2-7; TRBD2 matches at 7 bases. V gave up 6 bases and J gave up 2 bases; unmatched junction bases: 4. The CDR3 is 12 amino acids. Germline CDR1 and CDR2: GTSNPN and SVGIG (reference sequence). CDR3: CACRGETYEQYF. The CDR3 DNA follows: TGTGCCTGCCGGGGGGAAACCTACGAGCAGTACTTC.

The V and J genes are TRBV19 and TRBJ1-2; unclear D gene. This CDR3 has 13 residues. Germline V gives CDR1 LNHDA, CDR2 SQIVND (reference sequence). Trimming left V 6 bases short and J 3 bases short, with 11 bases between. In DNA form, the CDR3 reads TGTGCCAGTAGCCCAGGAATCGACTATGGCTACACCTTC. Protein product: CASSPGIDYGYTF.

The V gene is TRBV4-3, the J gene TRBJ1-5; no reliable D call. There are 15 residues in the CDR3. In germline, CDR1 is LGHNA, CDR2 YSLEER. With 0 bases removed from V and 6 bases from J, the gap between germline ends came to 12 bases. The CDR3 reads CASSQDKQLGQPQHF. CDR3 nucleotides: TGCGCCAGCAGCCAAGATAAACAGTTGGGTCAGCCCCAGCATTTT.

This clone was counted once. CDR3 residues: CASREDRGRTGELFF. Written as DNA, the CDR3 is TGTGCCAGCAGGGAGGACAGGGGTCGCACCGGGGAGCTGTTTTTT. The chain combines TRBV2 with TRBJ2-2; 9 bases fit TRBD1. Germline loops: CDR1 SNHLY, CDR2 FYNNEI. Trimming cost V 6 bases and J 4 bases; bases outside gene matches: 6. The CDR3 spans 15 residues.

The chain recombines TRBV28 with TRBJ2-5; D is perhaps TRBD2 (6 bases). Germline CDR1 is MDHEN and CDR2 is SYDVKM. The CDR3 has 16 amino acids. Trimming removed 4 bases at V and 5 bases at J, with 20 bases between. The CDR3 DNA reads TGTGCCAGCAGTTCTCTTAGGGCCAACCGGGGGGAGACCCAGTACTTC. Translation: CASSSLRANRGETQYF.

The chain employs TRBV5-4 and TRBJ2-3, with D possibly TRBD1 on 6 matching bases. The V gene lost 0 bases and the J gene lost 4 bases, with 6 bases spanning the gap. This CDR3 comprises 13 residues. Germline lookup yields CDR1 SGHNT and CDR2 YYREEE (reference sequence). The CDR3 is CASSLGTADTQYF. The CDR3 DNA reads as TGTGCCAGCAGCTTGGGGACAGCAGATACGCAGTATTTT.

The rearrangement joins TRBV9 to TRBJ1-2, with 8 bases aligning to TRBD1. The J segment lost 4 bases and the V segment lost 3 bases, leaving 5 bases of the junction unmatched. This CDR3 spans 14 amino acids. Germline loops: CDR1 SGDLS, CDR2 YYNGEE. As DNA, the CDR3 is TGTGCCAGCAGCGCCAGGGGGCGCCGCTATGGCTACACCTTC. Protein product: CASSARGRRYGYTF.

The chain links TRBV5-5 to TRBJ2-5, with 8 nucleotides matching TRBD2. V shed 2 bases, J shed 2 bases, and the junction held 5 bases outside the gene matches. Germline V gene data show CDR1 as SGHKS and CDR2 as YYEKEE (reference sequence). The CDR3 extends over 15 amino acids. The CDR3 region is CASSLLIAGQETQYF. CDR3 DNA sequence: TGTGCCAGCAGCTTACTAATAGCGGGACAAGAGACCCAGTACTTC.

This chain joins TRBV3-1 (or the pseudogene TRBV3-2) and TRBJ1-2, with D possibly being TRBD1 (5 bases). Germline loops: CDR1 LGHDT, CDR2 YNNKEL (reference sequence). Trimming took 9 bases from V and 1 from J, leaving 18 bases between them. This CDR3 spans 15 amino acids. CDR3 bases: TGTGCCAGTTCGGCCCCGGGGAGGGGTAACTATGGCTACACCTTC. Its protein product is CASSAPGRGNYGYTF.

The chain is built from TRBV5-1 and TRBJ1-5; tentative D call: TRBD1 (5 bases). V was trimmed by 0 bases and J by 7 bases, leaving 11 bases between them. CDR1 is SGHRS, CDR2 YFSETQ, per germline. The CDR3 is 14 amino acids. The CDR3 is CASSLVGGVQPQHF. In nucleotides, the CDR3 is TGCGCCAGCAGCTTGGTTGGGGGGGTCCAGCCCCAGCATTTT.

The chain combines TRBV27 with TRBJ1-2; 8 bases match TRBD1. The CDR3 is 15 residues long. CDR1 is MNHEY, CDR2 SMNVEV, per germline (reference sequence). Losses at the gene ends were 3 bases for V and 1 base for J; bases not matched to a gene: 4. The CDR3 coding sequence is TGTGCCAGCAGTTTTAGGGACAGGATTAACTATGGCTACACCTTC. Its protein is CASSFRDRINYGYTF.

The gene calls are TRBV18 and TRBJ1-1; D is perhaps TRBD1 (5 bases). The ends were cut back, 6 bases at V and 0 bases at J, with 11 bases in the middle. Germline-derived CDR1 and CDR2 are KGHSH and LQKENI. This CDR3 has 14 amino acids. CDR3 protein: CASSLRDLNTEAFF. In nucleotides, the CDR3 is TGTGCCAGCTCCCTTAGGGACTTGAACACTGAAGCTTTCTTT. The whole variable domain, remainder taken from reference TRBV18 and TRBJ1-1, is NAGVMQNPRHLVRRRGQEARLRCSPMKGHSHVYWYRQLPEEGLKFMVYLQKENIIDESGMPKERFSAEFPKEGPSILRIQQVVRGDSAAYFCASSLRDLNTEAFFGQGTRLTVV.

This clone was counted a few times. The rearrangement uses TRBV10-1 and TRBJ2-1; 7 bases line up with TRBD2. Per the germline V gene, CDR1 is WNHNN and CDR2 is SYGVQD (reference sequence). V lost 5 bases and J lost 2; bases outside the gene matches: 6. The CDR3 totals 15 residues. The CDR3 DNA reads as TGCGCCAGCAGTATAGCGGGTTGGACCTACAATGAGCAGTTCTTC. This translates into CASSIAGWTYNEQFF.

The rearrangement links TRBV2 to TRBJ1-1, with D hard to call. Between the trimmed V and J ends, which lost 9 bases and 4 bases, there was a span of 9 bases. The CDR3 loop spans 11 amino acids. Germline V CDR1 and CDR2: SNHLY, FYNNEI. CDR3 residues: CARGGGTEAFF. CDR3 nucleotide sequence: TGTGCCAGAGGAGGTGGCACTGAAGCTTTCTTT.